The clone carrying this T cell receptor (beta chain) was counted ten times or more. Its target is not known. V lost 5 bases and J 3 bases, leaving 11 bases between the germline ends. This CDR3 comprises 12 residues. The germline V gene has CDR1 SQVTM and CDR2 ANQGSEA. These data belong to a study of early T cells in non-severe SARS-CoV-2 infection. Study in general: Unsorted whole-blood RNA was sequenced in bulk, leaving chains unpaired.

The study, taken as a whole, reports: Anti-spike CD8 specificities were favored by VDJdb matching, whose results missed private and CD4 specificities.

Individually, cDNA molecules had unique molecular identifiers attached to them. TCRdb itself ran the 5' RACE reads through MiXCR, one entry per CDR3 protein. Found here are around 26,000 distinct CDR3 sequences, 4.4% of them singletons; the top ten hold 10% to 12%. The sequence came from an adult who was a healthcare worker with PCR-confirmed SARS-CoV-2 infection or an uninfected control (not recorded which). The chain combines TRBV29-1 with TRBJ2-7; tentatively, D is TRBD2 (5 bases). Sequences were obtained from whole blood. The CDR3 DNA reads TGCAGCGTTTCGTCGGGATTCTACGAGCAGTACTTC. Translation gives CSVSSGFYEQYF.